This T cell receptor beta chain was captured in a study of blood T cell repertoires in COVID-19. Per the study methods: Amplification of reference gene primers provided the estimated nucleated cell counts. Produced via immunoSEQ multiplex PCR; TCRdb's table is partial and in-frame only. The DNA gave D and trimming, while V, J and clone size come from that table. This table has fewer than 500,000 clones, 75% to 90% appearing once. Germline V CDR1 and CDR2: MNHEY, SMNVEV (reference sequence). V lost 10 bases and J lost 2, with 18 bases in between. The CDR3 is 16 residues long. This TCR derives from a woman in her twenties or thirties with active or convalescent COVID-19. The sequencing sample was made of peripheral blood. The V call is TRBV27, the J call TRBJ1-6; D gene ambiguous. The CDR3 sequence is CATRPQAGAYNSPLHF. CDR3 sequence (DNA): TGTGCCACCAGACCCCAGGCGGGTGCCTATAATTCACCCCTCCACTTT.